The 30 T cell receptor beta chains given below trace back to one sample, sequenced in a study of cytomegalovirus exposure and HLA in healthy donors. The PCR contained 60 Vbeta and 13 Jbeta primers. Assay used: immunoSEQ multiplex PCR; TCRdb lists only in-frame clones, some missing. The top ten hold over 3.5% of the sample, which has around 120,000 clones, roughly 70% seen once. The specimen sequenced was PBMCs. These receptors all stem from a woman aged 40 to 50 in good health and CMV-seronegative.

This clone was seen only a few times. The chain employs TRBV10-3 and TRBJ2-3; a possible D gene is TRBD1 (6 bases). The ends were cut back, 7 bases at V and 1 base at J, with 15 bases in the middle. CDR1 ENHRY and CDR2 SYGVKD come from the germline V gene. The CDR3 contains 15 residues. CDR3 sequence (DNA): TGTGCCATCACACAGGGTTTGGGGGGCACAGATACGCAGTATTTT. It encodes CAITQGLGGTDTQYF.

The rearrangement joins TRBV10-3 to TRBJ1-3, with D perhaps matching TRBD1 (5 bases). Germline assignment: CDR1 ENHRY and CDR2 SYGVKD. V was shortened by 1 base and J by 0 bases, with 10 bases between the two germline ends. This CDR3 contains 16 residues. CDR3 region: CAISELDRSSGNTIYF. The CDR3 bases are TGTGCCATCAGTGAGTTAGACAGATCCTCTGGAAACACCATATATTTT.

This sequence joins TRBV9 and TRBJ2-7; 10 bases align to TRBD2. Germline-derived CDR1 and CDR2 are SGDLS and YYNGEE. After removal of 2 bases from V and 5 bases from J, the junction contained 7 bases not matched to a gene. The CDR3 covers 15 residues. The CDR3 sequence: CASSVSGTSVDEQYF. As DNA, the CDR3 is TGTGCCAGCAGCGTTTCCGGGACTAGCGTGGACGAGCAGTACTTC.

This CDR3 reads CASSTRSGSEETQYF. DNA for the CDR3: TGCGCCAGCAGTACCCGAAGCGGGAGTGAGGAGACCCAGTACTTC. V and J are TRBV5-1 and TRBJ2-5; TRBD2 matches 8 bases. Germline assignment: CDR1 SGHRS and CDR2 YFSETQ. J gave up 5 bases and V 5 bases, and 11 bases lay outside the gene matches. CDR3 length equals 15 residues.

The V gene is TRBV29-1, the J gene TRBJ2-7; 8 bases are shared with TRBD1. J lost 2 bases, V lost 6 bases, and 9 bases had no gene match. The germline gives CDR1 SQVTM, CDR2 ANQGSEA. The CDR3 totals 14 residues. CDR3 protein: CSVTRGPGAYEQYF. The DNA for the CDR3 is TGCAGCGTCACCAGGGGGCCGGGGGCCTACGAGCAGTACTTC.

This clone has only one observation. This chain links TRBV6-6 with TRBJ2-7, with TRBD1 matching over 7 bases. The germline V gene encodes CDR1 MNHNY and CDR2 SVGAGI (reference sequence). The V segment lost 6 bases and the J segment 3 bases; nucleotides outside the gene matches: 5. The CDR3 spans 13 residues. The CDR3 protein is CASSPGQVYEQYF. CDR3 DNA: TGTGCCAGCAGCCCAGGACAGGTCTACGAGCAGTACTTC.

The chain carries TRBV27 and TRBJ1-1; 10 bases line up with TRBD1. This CDR3 is 15 amino acids long. V lost 2 bases, J lost 5 bases, and 5 bases stayed unmatched. Germline V gene sequence: CDR1 MNHEY, CDR2 SMNVEV (reference sequence). CDR3 sequence: CASSLDDRGHTEAFF. In DNA, the CDR3 is TGTGCCAGCAGTTTAGACGACAGGGGGCATACTGAAGCTTTCTTT.

This clone has more than one count but fewer than ten. The chain uses TRBV4-2 and TRBJ1-1; the D is unclear. Trimming stripped 4 bases from V and 1 base from J, with 4 bases between. Germline V gene data show CDR1 as LGHNA and CDR2 as YNFKEQ. The CDR3 totals 12 residues. CDR3 loop: CASSPSNTEAFF. The CDR3 bases are TGTGCCAGCAGCCCCTCGAACACTGAAGCTTTCTTT.

This chain links TRBV9 with TRBJ2-2, with TRBD1 identical over 7 bases. The J segment lost 3 bases and the V segment lost 3 bases, leaving 5 bases of the junction unmatched. Germline CDR1 and CDR2: SGDLS and YYNGEE. The CDR3 consists of 15 residues. The CDR3 bases are TGTGCCAGCAGCGGACAGGGTCGGGACACCGGGGAGCTGTTTTTT. Translated: CASSGQGRDTGELFF.

The chain links TRBV7-8 to TRBJ2-7; TRBD2 agrees at 8 bases. Germline CDR1 SGHVS, CDR2 FQNEAQ. The CDR3 length is 13 residues. Germline trimming cut 3 bases from V and 3 bases from J; bases unmatched to any gene: 1. Here the CDR3 reads CASSFGRDYEQYF. The CDR3 DNA follows: TGTGCCAGCAGCTTCGGGAGGGACTACGAGCAGTACTTC.

The V gene is TRBV9, the J gene TRBJ2-3; 7 bases line up with TRBD2. The germline gives CDR1 SGDLS, CDR2 YYNGEE. The CDR3 totals 15 residues. The V segment lost 4 bases and the J segment 0 bases; nucleotides outside the gene matches: 5. CDR3 coding DNA: TGTGCCAGCAGCATATCGGGGGGAAGCACAGATACGCAGTATTTT. Residues: CASSISGGSTDTQYF.

V gene TRBV28 combines with J gene TRBJ2-7; D gene uncertain. This CDR3 spans 14 amino acids. CDR1 is MDHEN and CDR2 is SYDVKM in the germline V gene. V was cut by 1 base and J by 0 bases, with 7 bases left in between. DNA of the CDR3: TGTGCCAGCAGTTTATCTCCTAGCTCCTACGAGCAGTACTTC. This codes for CASSLSPSSYEQYF.

J is TRBJ2-3 and V is TRBV18; 8 bases map to TRBD2. Per the germline V gene, CDR1 is KGHSH and CDR2 is LQKENI. V was clipped by 8 bases and J by 3 bases; unmatched bases: 4. The CDR3 runs to 13 residues. This CDR3 is CASAREGTDTQYF. CDR3 in DNA: TGTGCCAGCGCCCGGGAGGGAACAGATACGCAGTATTTT.

The chain combines TRBV19 with TRBJ1-5; weak D call: TRBD1 (6 bases). Germline V lookup: CDR1 LNHDA, CDR2 SQIVND (reference sequence). This CDR3 comprises 18 residues. The V end was cut by 5 bases, the J end by 0 bases, with 20 bases between. In nucleotides, the CDR3 is TGTGCCAGTAGTTGGGTGGGGGCGGCCTTTATTAGCAATCAGCCCCAGCATTTT. Its translation: CASSWVGAAFISNQPQHF.

V usage is TRBV4-1 and J usage is TRBJ2-7, with TRBD2 identical over 7 bases. V lost 0 bases to trimming and J lost 3 bases; unmatched junction nucleotides: 8. Germline values: CDR1 MGHRA, CDR2 YSYEKL. The CDR3 spans 16 residues. The CDR3 DNA sequence: TGCGCCAGCAGCCAAGATCCAACTAGCGAGCACTACGAGCAGTACTTC. Protein: CASSQDPTSEHYEQYF.

The J gene is TRBJ2-1, the V gene TRBV2; a possible D gene is TRBD2 (6 bases). V lost 6 bases and J lost 1, with 10 bases in between. The CDR3 has 14 amino acids. Germline lookup yields CDR1 SNHLY and CDR2 FYNNEI. The CDR3 sequence is CASRMAGSYNEQFF. The CDR3, as DNA: TGTGCCAGCAGAATGGCGGGGTCCTACAATGAGCAGTTCTTC.

The chain couples TRBV2 to TRBJ1-2, with D perhaps matching TRBD1 (5 bases). Trimming pared 2 bases from V and 3 bases from J, leaving 10 bases between. This CDR3 contains 14 residues. Germline CDR1 SNHLY, CDR2 FYNNEI. The CDR3 DNA reads TGTGCCAGCAGTGAAACTACAGGAGACTATGGCTACACCTTC. This encodes CASSETTGDYGYTF.

This clone was picked up a small number of times. The V and J genes are TRBV2 and TRBJ2-7, with D possibly being TRBD2 (6 bases). This CDR3 contains 13 residues. Germline V gene lookup returns CDR1 SNHLY and CDR2 FYNNEI. V was clipped by 7 bases and J by 8 bases, with 18 bases between them. In DNA form, the CDR3 reads TGTGCCAGCACCGTACTAGCCCCCACCCAGCAGTACTTC. Its protein product is CASTVLAPTQQYF.

The DNA for the CDR3 is TGTGCCAGCAGCTTAGAGCATTCGAGGGCGCAGTTCTTC. Protein sequence: CASSLEHSRAQFF. The chain links TRBV7-2 to TRBJ2-1; D is possibly TRBD2 (5 bases). Per the germline V gene, CDR1 is SGHTA and CDR2 is FQGNSA. The CDR3 contains 13 residues. The V gene lost 1 base and the J gene lost 12 bases, with 13 bases spanning the gap.

V and J are TRBV7-2 and TRBJ1-3; D not resolved. Trimming cost V 1 base and J 1 base, with 8 bases left between them. This CDR3 comprises 15 residues. The germline gives CDR1 SGHTA, CDR2 FQGNSA. The CDR3 DNA reads as TGTGCCAGCAGCTTAGGTAGAAGTTCTGGAAACACCATATATTTT. Its protein product is CASSLGRSSGNTIYF.

The V call is TRBV6-6, the J call TRBJ1-2, with TRBD1 matching 7 bases. Germline-derived CDR1 and CDR2 are MNHNY and SVGAGI (reference sequence). V shed 5 bases, J shed 4 bases, and the junction held 13 bases outside the gene matches. The CDR3 runs 16 residues. CDR3 residues: CASSPATGAGGYGYTF. CDR3 nucleotide sequence: TGTGCCAGCAGTCCTGCTACAGGGGCCGGCGGCTATGGCTACACCTTC.

This sequence joins TRBV5-6 and TRBJ1-5, with a possible D match to TRBD1 (5 bases). Germline V CDR1 and CDR2: SGHDT, YYEEEE. CDR3 length: 14 residues. The V end lost 3 bases, the J end lost 1 base, and 8 bases lay between the germline ends. CDR3 DNA: TGTGCCAGCAGCTCCAGGGTCAGCAATCAGCCCCAGCATTTT. As protein: CASSSRVSNQPQHF. The variable domain in full, completed from reference TRBV5-6 and TRBJ1-5, reads DAGVTQSPTHLIKTRGQQVTLRCSPKSGHDTVSWYQQALGQGPQFIFQYYEEEERQRGNFPDRFSGHQFPNYSSELNVNALLLGDSALYLCASSSRVSNQPQHFGDGTRLSIL.

The V call is TRBV6-6, the J call TRBJ1-5; the D is unclear. V was trimmed by 2 bases and J by 0 bases, leaving 11 bases between them. The CDR3 runs 16 residues. Germline V lookup: CDR1 MNHNY, CDR2 SVGAGI (reference sequence). CDR3: CASSYPPVYSNQPQHF. Written as DNA, the CDR3 is TGTGCCAGCAGTTACCCGCCGGTGTATAGCAATCAGCCCCAGCATTTT.

This chain uses TRBV27 with TRBJ2-7, with D possibly TRBD1 on 5 matching bases. V lost 3 bases to trimming and J lost 2 bases, with 11 bases between them. This CDR3 is built from 14 residues. CDR1 is MNHEY and CDR2 is SMNVEV in the germline V gene (reference sequence). CDR3 nucleotide sequence: TGTGCCAGCAGTTTGGGGCTGGACGCCTACGAGCAGTACTTC. This codes for CASSLGLDAYEQYF.

Written as DNA, the CDR3 is TGTGCCAGCAGTGAGACAGGGGGGTTGTACGAGCAGTACTTC. Translated: CASSETGGLYEQYF. This chain uses TRBV2 with TRBJ2-7, with 9 bases identical to TRBD1. CDR1 and CDR2 (germline): SNHLY, FYNNEI. Trimming removed 3 bases from V and 4 bases from J; junction bases left unmatched: 4. This CDR3 comprises 14 residues. Full variable domain (rest looked up from reference TRBV2 and TRBJ2-7): EPEVTQTPSHQVTQMGQEVILRCVPISNHLYFYWYRQILGQKVEFLVSFYNNEISEKSEIFDDQFSVERPDGSNFTLKIRSTKLEDSAMYFCASSETGGLYEQYFGPGTRLTVT.

The V gene is TRBV10-3, the J gene TRBJ2-6, with a weak D call TRBD1 (6 bases). The CDR3 has 17 amino acids. CDR1 and CDR2 (germline): ENHRY, SYGVKD. Trimming removed 3 bases at V and 0 bases at J, with 12 bases between. In nucleotides, the CDR3 is TGTGCCATCAGTGACGGAAGGGGGAGCTCTGGGGCCAACGTCCTGACTTTC. Translation gives CAISDGRGSSGANVLTF.

This chain connects TRBV28 to TRBJ1-5, with 9 bases aligning to TRBD1. CDR1 is MDHEN and CDR2 is SYDVKM in the germline V gene. The CDR3 is 15 residues long. J lost 6 bases, V lost 4 bases, and 7 bases had no gene match. CDR3 DNA: TGTGCCAGCAGTTGGTTGACAGGGGGTGGTCAGCCCCAGCATTTT. Translating it yields CASSWLTGGGQPQHF.

This clone has just one count. The CDR3 protein is CASSQYTTATGELFF. In DNA form, the CDR3 reads TGTGCCAGCAGCCAATACACTACGGCCACCGGGGAGCTGTTTTTT. This chain links TRBV14 with TRBJ2-2; D gene uncertain. This CDR3 is 15 amino acids long. The germline V and J ends were trimmed by 2 bases and 4 bases, with 11 bases remaining between them. Per the germline V gene, CDR1 is SGHDN and CDR2 is FVKESK.

The V gene is TRBV11-2, the J gene TRBJ2-1, with 10 bases matching TRBD2. The germline V gene has CDR1 SGHAT and CDR2 FQNNGV. The CDR3 totals 14 residues. V gave up 5 bases and J gave up 4 bases; unmatched junction bases: 2. The CDR3 sequence: CASSVAGGYNEQFF. In DNA form, the CDR3 reads TGTGCCAGCAGCGTAGCGGGGGGATACAATGAGCAGTTCTTC.

This clone was observed a handful of times. The V and J genes are TRBV2 and TRBJ2-1; the match to TRBD1 covers 12 bases. Germline CDR1 SNHLY, CDR2 FYNNEI. The CDR3 loop spans 15 amino acids. The junction had 11 bases not matched to a gene; V was cut back by 10 bases and J by 7 bases. CDR3 nucleotide sequence: TGTGCCACCAAGACCGGGACAGGGGGCCCTAATGAGCAGTTCTTC. Residues: CATKTGTGGPNEQFF.